The subject of this entry is one T cell receptor (beta chain). As yet, its antigen is unknown. These data are taken from a study of shared clonotypes between healthy human individuals. Study outcomes and limitations: Shared clonotypes across all four donors exceeded non-shared ones in generation probability. Naive subsets tended to show greater estimated richness than memory subsets.

Cells designated naive CD8 were CD45RO-negative and were positively selected for CCR7, with terminally differentiated effector memory CD45RA+ cells excluded. Template for every sorted-subset replicate PCR totaled about 0.2 ug DNA, tens of thousands of T cell genomes. Produced via immunoSEQ multiplex PCR; TCRdb's table is partial and in-frame only. The table includes about 2.1 million clones, just under 95% detected once. The V gene lost 6 bases and the J gene lost 5 bases, with 11 bases spanning the gap. The CDR3 consists of 11 residues. The germline V gene encodes CDR1 SQVTM and CDR2 ANQGSEA. The specimen was naive CD8+ T cells from PBMCs. The receptor's source is a man in his late teens or twenties in good health. Some clones in this sample may be carry-over from other donors' samples. V and J are TRBV29-1 and TRBJ2-7; a possible D gene is TRBD2 (5 bases). The CDR3 here is CSVRGLDEQYF. The DNA for the CDR3 is TGCAGCGTCCGGGGTTTAGACGAGCAGTACTTC.